One and the same sample provided the 14 T cell receptor beta chains below, sequenced in a study of shared clonotypes between healthy human individuals. Repertoires were generated with immunoSEQ multiplex PCR, while TCRdb's copy carries only in-frame clones and drops some. Of 2 million to 2.5 million clones listed, almost 96% are singletons. Sequenced input: naive CD4+ T cells sorted from blood. As for subset: CD45RA+ positively selected. The source of these receptors is a man younger than 35 in good health.

The rearrangement joins TRBV10-1 to TRBJ1-2; D remains ambiguous. The CDR3 sequence is 15 residues long. The germline CDR1 and CDR2 sequences are WNHNN and SYGVQD (reference sequence). V lost 3 bases to trimming and J lost 3 bases, with 14 bases between them. CDR3 DNA sequence: TGCGCCAGCAGTGAAAGTCGGCAGAGTGACTATGGCTACACCTTC. This gives the protein CASSESRQSDYGYTF.

This chain joins TRBV10-3 and TRBJ2-5, with 10 bases matching TRBD2. With V trimmed by 6 bases and J by 5 bases, 9 bases remained unmatched. Germline CDR1 and CDR2: ENHRY and SYGVKD. The CDR3 runs 15 residues. The CDR3 coding sequence is TGTGCCATCAGCAGCGGGAGGGTTGATTCGGAGACCCAGTACTTC. Residues: CAISSGRVDSETQYF.

Concerning this clone: Other DNA sequences of this sample code for an identical CDR3. This chain links TRBV7-2 with TRBJ2-7, with a weak D call TRBD2 (7 bases). Trimming took off 3 bases at V and 3 bases at J, with 12 bases between the two ends. The CDR3 runs to 14 residues. Germline-derived CDR1 and CDR2 are SGHTA and FQGNSA. The CDR3 here is CASSLGGPSYEQYF. In DNA, the CDR3 is TGTGCCAGCAGCTTGGGGGGGCCAAGCTACGAGCAGTACTTC. Combining the CDR3 with reference TRBV7-2 and TRBJ2-7 gives the whole variable domain GAGVSQSPSNKVTEKGKDVELRCDPISGHTALYWYRQSLGQGLEFLIYFQGNSAPDKSGLPSDRFSAERTGGSVSTLTIQRTQQEDSAVYLCASSLGGPSYEQYFGPGTRLTVT.

The rearrangement joins TRBV7-8 to TRBJ2-4; D tentatively fits TRBD1 or TRBD2 (6 bases each). Trimming left V 2 bases short and J 0 bases short, with 14 bases between. This CDR3 has 17 amino acids. Germline CDR1 and CDR2: SGHVS and FQNEAQ. This chain's CDR3 is CASSLKRGALAKNIQYF. The DNA for the CDR3 is TGTGCCAGCAGCTTAAAAAGGGGGGCCTTAGCCAAAAACATTCAGTACTTC.

CDR3 sequence: CASSQDLGNYGYTF. CDR3 coding DNA: TGCGCCAGCAGCCAAGATTTGGGTAACTATGGCTACACCTTC. The V gene is TRBV4-3, the J gene TRBJ1-2; D ambiguous. This CDR3 region has 14 residues. Per germline, CDR1 LGHNA and CDR2 YSLEER. V lost 0 bases to trimming and J lost 1 base, with 6 bases between them.

Concerning this clone: The identical CDR3 is also encoded by other nucleotide sequences in the sample. This sequence joins TRBV5-4 and TRBJ1-4, with D hard to call. The germline V and J ends were trimmed by 1 base and 2 bases, with 6 bases remaining between them. CDR1 is SGHNT and CDR2 is YYREEE in the germline V gene (reference sequence). The CDR3 length is 14 residues. The CDR3 spells CASSLRGTNEKLFF. The CDR3 coding sequence is TGTGCCAGCAGCTTGCGAGGGACTAATGAAAAACTGTTTTTT.

The rearrangement joins TRBV5-4 to TRBJ2-3; TRBD2 aligns across 7 bases. CDR1 and CDR2 from the germline V gene are SGHNT and YYREEE (reference sequence). The CDR3 length is 16 residues. Trimming at V came to 0 bases and at J to 0 bases, leaving 4 bases not matched to a gene. The CDR3, as DNA: TGTGCCAGCAGCTTGGCTAGCGGAGCTAGCACAGATACGCAGTATTTT. Translating gives CASSLASGASTDTQYF.

The V gene is TRBV5-6, the J gene TRBJ1-4; 10 nucleotides agree with TRBD1. The junction had 9 bases not matched to a gene; V was cut back by 3 bases and J by 7 bases. Per germline, CDR1 SGHDT and CDR2 YYEEEE. The CDR3 is 16 residues long. The CDR3 loop is CASSSGTGVLGEKLFF. CDR3 bases: TGTGCCAGCAGCTCCGGGACAGGGGTTTTAGGTGAAAAACTGTTTTTT.

The chain uses TRBV21-1 and TRBJ1-1; TRBD1, the D gene given by the table, was not confirmed from the DNA. TRBV21-1 constitutes a pseudogene. This CDR3 is 15 amino acids long. In DNA form, the CDR3 reads TGTGCCAGCAGCAAAATGTTGAGGGGGATCACTGAAGCTTTCTTT. It specifies CASSKMLRGITEAFF.

The gene calls are TRBV28 and TRBJ1-6; D gene unclear. The ends were cut back, 5 bases at V and 7 bases at J, with 21 bases in the middle. Germline values: CDR1 MDHEN, CDR2 SYDVKM. CDR3 length: 17 amino acids. CDR3 nucleotide sequence: TGTGCCAGCAGTCCCACACTTGCGTTTCCAAGGAATTCACCCCTCCACTTT. This encodes CASSPTLAFPRNSPLHF.

The chain carries TRBV11-1 and TRBJ2-7; D gene unclear. V was pared by 7 bases and J by 2 bases, with 12 bases between. Germline CDR1 reads SGHAT; CDR2 reads FQDESV (reference sequence). CDR3 length: 13 amino acids. CDR3 nucleotide sequence: TGTGCCAGCAACCCCCGTGGGGCCTACGAGCAGTACTTC. Its protein product is CASNPRGAYEQYF.

This chain joins TRBV19 and TRBJ2-7, with 8 bases aligning to TRBD2. J gave up 4 bases and V 5 bases, and 13 bases lay outside the gene matches. Per germline, CDR1 LNHDA and CDR2 SQIVND (reference sequence). This CDR3 is 16 amino acids long. The CDR3 nucleotides read TGTGCCAGTAGTTACTCTTTGGGACTAGGCGGATACGAGCAGTACTTC. It codes for CASSYSLGLGGYEQYF.

The V and J genes are TRBV19 and TRBJ2-5; the D is unclear. V shed 6 bases and J shed 5 bases, with 13 bases lying between them. This CDR3 has 13 residues. Germline values: CDR1 LNHDA, CDR2 SQIVND (reference sequence). The CDR3 sequence is CASSRLAAETQYF. The CDR3 bases are TGTGCCAGTAGCAGACTCGCCGCGGAGACCCAGTACTTC.

This clone was detected only once. Other DNA variants within this sample encode the same CDR3. This chain connects TRBV27 to TRBJ2-7; 14 bases are shared with TRBD2. The CDR3 contains 16 residues. CDR1 is MNHEY, CDR2 SMNVEV, per germline (reference sequence). Losses at the gene ends were 2 bases for V and 3 bases for J; bases not matched to a gene: 3. CDR3: CASSLRLAGGLYEQYF. CDR3 in DNA: TGTGCCAGCAGTTTAAGACTAGCGGGGGGGCTCTACGAGCAGTACTTC.